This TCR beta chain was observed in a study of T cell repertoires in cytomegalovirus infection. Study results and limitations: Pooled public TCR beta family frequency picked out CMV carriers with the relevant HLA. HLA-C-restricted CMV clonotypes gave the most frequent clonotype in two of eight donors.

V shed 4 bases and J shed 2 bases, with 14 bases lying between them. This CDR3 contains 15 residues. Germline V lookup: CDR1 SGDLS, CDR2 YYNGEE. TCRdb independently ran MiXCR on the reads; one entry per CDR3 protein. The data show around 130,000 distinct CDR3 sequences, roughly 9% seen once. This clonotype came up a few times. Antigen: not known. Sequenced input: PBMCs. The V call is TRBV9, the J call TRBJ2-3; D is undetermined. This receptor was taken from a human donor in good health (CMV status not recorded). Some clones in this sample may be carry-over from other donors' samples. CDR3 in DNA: TGTGCCAGCAGCTCTAGTTGGGAAATCACAGATACGCAGTATTTT. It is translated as CASSSSWEITDTQYF.